This T cell receptor beta chain originates from a study of blood T cell repertoires in COVID-19. Sequencing used immunoSEQ multiplex PCR; TCRdb keeps in-frame clones, though not all of them. The sample records about 47,000 clones, 80% to 85% being singletons. Germline values: CDR1 SGHRS, CDR2 YFSETQ. The CDR3 has 18 residues. Trimming took 0 bases from V and 1 from J, leaving 19 bases between them. The source is a human donor with acute or convalescent COVID-19. The donor label of this sample is uncertain. This chain uses TRBV5-1 with TRBJ1-1; the D gene is possibly TRBD1 (5 bases). Source material: peripheral blood. DNA of the CDR3: TGCGCCAGCAGCTTGGCCGGGGGGAGCGGAAAGCGGAACACTGAAGCTTTCTTT. Translation gives CASSLAGGSGKRNTEAFF.